This entry lists 2 T cell receptor beta chains sequenced from one sample in a study of OX40 agonist ivuxolimab in advanced cancers. Measured with immunoSEQ multiplex PCR; TCRdb has only the in-frame clones, and not every one. This table holds about 64,000 clones, approximately 90% found once. The sample here was CD4+ or CD8+ T cells sorted from blood, taken in a trial of the OX40 agonist ivuxolimab. These receptors originate from an adult with an advanced solid tumor such as melanoma, head and neck, liver or kidney cancer.

The rearrangement joins TRBV18 to TRBJ2-7; no definite D call. Germline lookup yields CDR1 KGHSH and CDR2 LQKENI. This CDR3 spans 11 amino acids. The ends were cut back, 5 bases at V and 3 bases at J, with 5 bases in the middle. Here the CDR3 reads CASSVGYEQYF. CDR3 bases: TGTGCCAGCTCAGTCGGCTACGAGCAGTACTTC.

The chain couples TRBV19 to TRBJ1-2; no clear D gene. The CDR3 has 14 residues. V was cut by 4 bases and J by 8 bases, with 17 bases left in between. Germline V gene lookup returns CDR1 LNHDA and CDR2 SQIVND (reference sequence). The CDR3 is CASSTPESLRGYTF. The CDR3 bases are TGTGCCAGTAGTACCCCAGAGTCACTGAGAGGCTACACCTTC.